The T cell receptor (beta chain) described here comes from a study of shared clonotypes between healthy human individuals. Measured with immunoSEQ multiplex PCR; TCRdb has only the in-frame clones, and not every one. Among 2 million to 3 million clones listed, about 92% were seen once. Germline V gene data show CDR1 as SNHLY and CDR2 as FYNNEI. Germline trimming cut 6 bases from V and 11 bases from J; bases unmatched to any gene: 8. This CDR3 contains 12 residues. Material: naive CD4+ T cells sorted from blood. Subset noted: CD45RA+ positively selected. The sequence came from a man aged 18 to 29 in good health. The rearrangement links TRBV2 to TRBJ1-1, with 8 bases aligning to TRBD1. The chain's CDR3 is CASSPQGGLAFF. CDR3 nucleotides: TGTGCCAGCAGCCCACAGGGGGGATTGGCTTTCTTT.